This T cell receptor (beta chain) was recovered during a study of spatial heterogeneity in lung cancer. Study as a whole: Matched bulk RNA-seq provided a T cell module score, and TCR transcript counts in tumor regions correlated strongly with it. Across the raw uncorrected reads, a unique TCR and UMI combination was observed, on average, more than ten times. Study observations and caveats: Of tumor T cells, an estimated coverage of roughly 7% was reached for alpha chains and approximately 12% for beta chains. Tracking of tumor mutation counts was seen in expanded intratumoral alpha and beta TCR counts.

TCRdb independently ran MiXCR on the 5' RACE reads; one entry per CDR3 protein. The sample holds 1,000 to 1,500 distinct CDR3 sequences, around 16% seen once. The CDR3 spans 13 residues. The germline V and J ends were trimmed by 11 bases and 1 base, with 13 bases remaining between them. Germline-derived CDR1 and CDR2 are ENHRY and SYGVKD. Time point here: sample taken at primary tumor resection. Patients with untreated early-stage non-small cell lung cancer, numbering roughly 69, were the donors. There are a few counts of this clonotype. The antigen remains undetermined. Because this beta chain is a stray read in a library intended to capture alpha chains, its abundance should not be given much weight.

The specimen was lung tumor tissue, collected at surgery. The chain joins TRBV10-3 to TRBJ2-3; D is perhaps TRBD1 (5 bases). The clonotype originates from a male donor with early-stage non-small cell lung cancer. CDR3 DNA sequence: TGTGCCGCCCAGGGTCCCGGCACAGATACGCAGTATTTT. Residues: CAAQGPGTDTQYF.